This T cell receptor beta chain was captured by sequencing in a study of T-cell reconstitution after alpha-beta-depleted transplantation in children. CDR3 length: 14 residues. The V segment lost 6 bases and the J segment 2 bases; nucleotides outside the gene matches: 3. Germline-derived CDR1 and CDR2 are WSHSY and SAAADI. Preparing the TCRbeta library involved the use of unique molecular identifiers. MiXCR was run by TCRdb on the PCR reads, yielding one entry per CDR3 protein. The table records a few hundred thousand distinct CDR3 sequences, roughly 20% of them present only once. The chain joins TRBV10-2 to TRBJ2-2; 7 bases are shared with TRBD2. This sequence was found in a human donor who donated a stem cell graft to a child with acute myeloid leukemia. The sequencing here drew on PBMCs from the stem cell graft donor, taken from the stem cell graft. This CDR3 is CASRLAVNTGELFF. DNA for the CDR3: TGCGCCAGCAGGCTAGCGGTTAACACCGGGGAGCTGTTTTTT.